These T cell receptor beta chains were read from a single sample in a study of siplizumab effects on memory and regulatory T cells. The protocol was immunoSEQ multiplex PCR, while the TCRdb copy is restricted to in-frame clones and leaves out a portion. Of about 94,000 clones in the sample, 85% to 95% were seen once. Sequenced material: non-Treg CD4+ T cells sorted from blood. These receptors all stem from a human donor in good health. Each CDR3 is given with its conserved first and last residue. The listing skips clone size in some rows; elsewhere it reads once, few, many or a size class.

V	J	size	CDR3
TRBV4-1	TRBJ1-2	-	CASSRGGLYGYTF
TRBV19	TRBJ2-7	-	CASSTGQGTYEQYF
TRBV6-4	TRBJ2-2	-	CASSVVANTGELFF
TRBV4-1	TRBJ1-5	-	CASSQTGKGNQPQHF
TRBV7-2	TRBJ1-2	-	CASSYSGDYGYTF
TRBV7-9	TRBJ1-4	-	CASSRTGVGEKLFF
TRBV19	TRBJ2-1	-	CASSIVSPNEQFF
TRBV30	TRBJ2-1	-	CAWALMEQFF
TRBV5-4	TRBJ1-2	-	CASSLAGGRDHGYTF
TRBV5-1	TRBJ1-2	-	CASSLAAGLTF
TRBV30	TRBJ2-7	-	CALGQGSYEQYF
TRBV5-1	TRBJ1-2	-	CASSSTVYANYGYTF
TRBV7-9	TRBJ1-2	-	CASRRDRGTGGYTF
TRBV5-1	TRBJ2-3	-	CASSLGSGGRTDTQYF
TRBV5-6	TRBJ2-5	-	CASRNSGGAETQYF
TRBV6-5	TRBJ1-2	-	CASSTEASNYGYTF
TRBV5-1	TRBJ2-7	-	CASRYRVSYEQYF
TRBV28	TRBJ1-4	-	CASSTRALNEKLFF
TRBV19	TRBJ2-3	-	CATTAEEAQYF
TRBV1	TRBJ2-7	-	CTSSRTRQERGSYEQYF
TRBV19	TRBJ1-2	-	CASRGGETGGYTF
TRBV6-6	TRBJ1-2	-	CTSSPGGSYGYTF
TRBV11-2	TRBJ2-5	-	CASSLQETQYF
TRBV27	TRBJ2-3	once	CASTPLGVFADTQYF
TRBV23-1	TRBJ2-4	-	CASSQSGSKNIQYF
TRBV10-3	TRBJ1-2	-	CAPPGTRRMGYTF
TRBV6-5	TRBJ1-5	-	CASRGQGSNQPQHF
TRBV7-3	TRBJ2-3	-	CASSLTRGSTDTQYF
TRBV9	TRBJ1-4	-	CASSRRGVNEKLFF
TRBV5-1	TRBJ2-1	once	CASSPGTSGSYNEQFF